Sequencing of this T cell receptor (beta chain) was carried out in a study of shared clonotypes between healthy human individuals. Study-level points and caveats: Read depth was anticipated to influence clonotype sharing among donors. The study found lower generation probabilities in non-shared clonotypes than in those shared by all four donors.

In the original workflow: Without quality scores, immunoSEQ junctional reads could not be filtered like full-length reads. Sequencing was performed with immunoSEQ multiplex PCR; in TCRdb, only in-frame clones are kept and a portion is missing. Clone size and the V and J calls come from that table; the DNA yielded D and trimming. The top ten hold 0.6% to 0.7% of the sample, which has about 1.1 million clones, 75% to 85% seen once. Regarding this clone: The antigen is undetermined.

Germline V gene sequence: CDR1 SGHRS, CDR2 YFSETQ. Losses at the gene ends were 4 bases for V and 3 bases for J; bases not matched to a gene: 6. This CDR3 is built from 15 residues. Healthy HIV-negative adults without recent acute infections or vaccinations served as donors. This clonotype was obtained from a man in his late teens or twenties in good health. Some clones in this sample may be carry-over from other donors' samples. The V and J genes are TRBV5-1 and TRBJ2-4, with 8 positions matching TRBD1. Sequencing input: memory CD4+ T cells from PBMCs. Indicated subset: CD45RA-negative fraction. The CDR3 spells CASSEGQGDKNIQYF. The CDR3 bases are TGCGCCAGCAGCGAAGGACAGGGCGACAAAAACATTCAGTACTTC.